Shown below are 21 T cell receptor beta chains from a single sample sequenced in a study of memory CD8 T cells in hepatitis C reinfection. Clones were sequenced by immunoSEQ multiplex PCR, and TCRdb holds only the in-frame ones, with some missing. The data show 40,000 to 45,000 clones, with roughly 90% seen just once and under 1.5% held by the top ten. This sample's time point: peak reinfection, 3 to 8 weeks after reinfection detection. Sorted cells were sequenced directly ex vivo without any in vitro expansion. Material for sequencing was naive CD8+ T cells sorted from blood. Every receptor here comes from a man in his late teens or twenties with hepatitis C virus infection.

The chain links TRBV15 to TRBJ2-5, with 8 bases fitting TRBD1. The germline CDR1 and CDR2 sequences are LNHNV and YYDKDF (reference sequence). There are 13 residues in the CDR3. The V segment lost 6 bases and the J segment 5 bases; nucleotides outside the gene matches: 5. The CDR3 nucleotides read TGTGCCACCAGGGACAGGGAGGTCGAGACCCAGTACTTC. This translates into CATRDREVETQYF.

The genes are TRBV15 and TRBJ1-1, with unresolved D. From germline, CDR1 is LNHNV and CDR2 YYDKDF (reference sequence). The ends were cut back, 5 bases at V and 4 bases at J, with 14 bases in the middle. CDR3 length: 14 amino acids. The CDR3 DNA reads TGTGCCACCAGCGATCGGGAGATGGGCACTGAAGCTTTCTTT. This encodes CATSDREMGTEAFF.

The chain carries TRBV11-2 and TRBJ2-7, with a weak D call TRBD2 (5 bases). CDR1 and CDR2 from the germline V gene are SGHAT and FQNNGV. V was clipped by 1 base and J by 4 bases, with 8 bases between them. The length of the CDR3 is 13 residues. CDR3 loop: CASSLGLAYEQYV. Here the CDR3 DNA reads TGTGCCAGCAGCTTAGGGCTAGCTTACGAGCAGTACGTC.

The chain links TRBV29-1 to TRBJ2-2; 8 positions match TRBD1. This CDR3 comprises 12 residues. Germline trimming cut 7 bases from V and 7 bases from J; bases unmatched to any gene: 5. The germline V gene has CDR1 SQVTM and CDR2 ANQGSEA. The chain's CDR3 is CSGTGQGGELFF. DNA for the CDR3: TGCAGCGGGACAGGGCAGGGCGGGGAGCTGTTTTTT.

CDR3 nucleotides: TGTGCCAGCAGCTTGGACCCAGCGGGGGCCGGCACAGATACGCAGTATTTT. Translated: CASSLDPAGAGTDTQYF. The genes are TRBV5-6 and TRBJ2-3; the match to TRBD2 covers 8 bases. V lost 0 bases and J lost 1; bases outside the gene matches: 7. Germline lookup yields CDR1 SGHDT and CDR2 YYEEEE. This CDR3 spans 17 amino acids.

This chain connects TRBV5-6 to TRBJ2-5, with 9 bases lining up with TRBD1. Germline CDR1 SGHDT, CDR2 YYEEEE. The V segment lost 0 bases and the J segment 3 bases; nucleotides outside the gene matches: 6. The CDR3 extends over 16 amino acids. The CDR3 sequence: CASSLAWTGEEETQYF. The CDR3, as DNA: TGTGCCAGCAGCTTGGCCTGGACAGGGGAAGAAGAGACCCAGTACTTC.

This clone has more than one count but fewer than ten. This rearrangement joins TRBV5-6 to TRBJ2-7, with D tentatively TRBD1 (6 bases). This CDR3 region has 15 residues. The germline V and J ends were trimmed by 3 bases and 2 bases, with 15 bases remaining between them. Germline V gene lookup returns CDR1 SGHDT and CDR2 YYEEEE. The CDR3 loop is CASSSERGIPYEQYF. In DNA, the CDR3 is TGTGCCAGCAGCTCGGAGAGGGGGATACCCTACGAGCAGTACTTC.

This clone has more than one count but fewer than ten. The chain uses TRBV5-6 and TRBJ2-7; the D gene is possibly TRBD1 (6 bases). The ends were cut back, 0 bases at V and 0 bases at J, with 10 bases in the middle. This CDR3 is built from 15 residues. Per the germline V gene, CDR1 is SGHDT and CDR2 is YYEEEE. DNA of the CDR3: TGTGCCAGCAGCTTGGCAGGGGTGAGCTCCTACGAGCAGTACGTC. Its protein product is CASSLAGVSSYEQYV.

The table lists this clone with a few counts. The rearrangement joins TRBV6-1 to TRBJ1-2, with D hard to call. In germline, CDR1 is MNHNS, CDR2 SASEGT. Deletions cut 8 bases from V and 4 bases from J, with 8 bases between. CDR3 length: 11 amino acids. The CDR3 nucleotides read TGTGCCAGCGACATGACCTATGGCTACACCTTC. Protein: CASDMTYGYTF.

This clone came up a few times. The CDR3 DNA reads as TGTGCCAGCAGCTTTTGGAGAGATAGCAATCAGCCCCAGCATTTT. This gives the protein CASSFWRDSNQPQHF. The V call is TRBV12-1, the J call TRBJ1-5. TRBV12-1 is noted as a pseudogene. The CDR3 length is 15 residues.

The chain combines TRBV5-1 with TRBJ1-6, with 7 bases identical to TRBD1. Trimming at V came to 4 bases and at J to 7 bases, leaving 5 bases not matched to a gene. Germline CDR1 reads SGHRS; CDR2 reads YFSETQ. This CDR3 region has 14 residues. CDR3 nucleotide sequence: TGCGCCAGCAGCCTGGGACAGATAAATTCACCCCTCCACTTT. This translates into CASSLGQINSPLHF.

The rearrangement joins TRBV28 to TRBJ1-4; D is perhaps TRBD1 (6 bases). This CDR3 is built from 15 residues. CDR1 and CDR2 (germline): MDHEN, SYDVKM. V was shortened by 5 bases and J by 8 bases, with 18 bases between the two germline ends. The CDR3: CASSTGHGRNEKLFF. The DNA of the CDR3 is TGTGCCAGCAGTACGGGACATGGAAGGAACGAAAAACTGTTTTTT.

This sequence joins TRBV7-6 and TRBJ2-1; 10 nucleotides line up with TRBD2. CDR3 length: 15 residues. Looked up from germline, CDR1 is SGHVS and CDR2 is FNYEAQ. The J segment lost 2 bases and the V segment lost 5 bases, leaving 3 bases of the junction unmatched. For the CDR3, the DNA is TGTGCCAGCAGCCAGAGCGGGGGGGCCTACAATGAGCAGTTCTTC. Its protein is CASSQSGGAYNEQFF.

This clone appeared a single time. The J gene is TRBJ2-3, the V gene TRBV7-8; TRBD2 matches 11 bases. V lost 3 bases and J lost 6; bases outside the gene matches: 5. Germline V lookup: CDR1 SGHVS, CDR2 FQNEAQ. CDR3 length: 15 residues. The CDR3 spells CASSFELAGVDTQYF. The CDR3 DNA reads as TGTGCCAGCAGCTTCGAACTAGCGGGGGTGGATACGCAGTATTTT.

On this clone: At one end, the junction sequence differs from germline, possibly due to a read error. The chain links TRBV7-7 to TRBJ2-1; 11 bases are shared with TRBD2. This CDR3 spans 15 amino acids. Per germline, CDR1 SSHAT and CDR2 FNYEAQ (reference sequence). The CDR3 here is CASSLELAGVNEQFF. The CDR3 DNA is TGTGCTAGCAGCTTAGAACTAGCGGGAGTCAATGAGCAGTTCTTC.

This clone was seen just once. The chain uses TRBV28 and TRBJ2-1; D is possibly TRBD2 (6 bases). V was cut by 3 bases and J by 4 bases, with 7 bases left in between. The CDR3 has 13 amino acids. Germline CDR1 MDHEN, CDR2 SYDVKM. CDR3 amino acids: CASSFGTYNEQFF. CDR3 DNA sequence: TGTGCCAGCAGTTTCGGGACTTACAATGAGCAGTTCTTC.

V is TRBV9 and J is TRBJ2-5; the D is unclear. V lost 5 bases and J lost 5, with 16 bases in between. CDR3 length: 14 residues. Germline V gene data show CDR1 as SGDLS and CDR2 as YYNGEE. CDR3 in DNA: TGTGCCAGCAGGAATGCTCCGTCGGTGGAGACCCAGTACTTC. It codes for CASRNAPSVETQYF. The variable domain in full, completed from reference TRBV9 and TRBJ2-5, reads DSGVTQTPKHLITATGQRVTLRCSPRSGDLSVYWYQQSLDQGLQFLIQYYNGEERAKGNILERFSAQQFPDLHSELNLSSLELGDSALYFCASRNAPSVETQYFGPGTRLLVL.

The chain is built from TRBV7-2 and TRBJ2-5, with 7 bases fitting TRBD2. The germline V gene has CDR1 SGHTA and CDR2 FQGNSA. V shed 2 bases and J 2 bases; nucleotides not matched to a gene: 11. The CDR3 spans 17 residues. The CDR3 DNA is TGTGCCAGCAGCTTAACCCCCGGACTAGAACAGCAAGAGACCCAGTACTTC. Amino acid sequence: CASSLTPGLEQQETQYF.

V usage is TRBV7-9 and J usage is TRBJ2-3, with 10 bases fitting TRBD2. This CDR3 contains 16 residues. Germline V CDR1 and CDR2: SEHNR, FQNEAQ (reference sequence). V trimming: 1 base; J trimming: 4 bases; junction bases outside the gene matches: 5. This CDR3 is CASSLGSGGAADTQYF. In nucleotides, the CDR3 is TGTGCCAGCAGCTTAGGAAGCGGGGGGGCTGCAGATACGCAGTATTTT.

This chain connects TRBV4-1 to TRBJ2-1; a possible D gene is TRBD2 (5 bases). The CDR3 covers 15 residues. Germline CDR1 is MGHRA and CDR2 is YSYEKL. Trimming left V 1 base short and J 2 bases short, with 9 bases between. DNA for the CDR3: TGCGCCAGCAGCCAAGCGGGAACCGCCTACAATGAGCAGTTCTTC. Protein: CASSQAGTAYNEQFF.

The chain employs TRBV29-1 and TRBJ1-2; D uncertain. Germline V gene data show CDR1 as SQVTM and CDR2 as ANQGSEA. CDR3 length: 9 amino acids. V was cut by 3 bases and J by 8 bases, with 4 bases left in between. The CDR3 DNA sequence: TGCAGCGTTGATGGCGGCTACACCTTC. This sequence encodes CSVDGGYTF. Drawing the rest from reference TRBV29-1 and TRBJ1-2, the complete variable domain is SAVISQKPSRDICQRGTSLTIQCQVDSQVTMMFWYRQQPGQSLTLIATANQGSEATYESGFVIDKFPISRPNLTFSTLTVSNMSPEDSSIYLCSVDGGYTFGSGTRLTVV.